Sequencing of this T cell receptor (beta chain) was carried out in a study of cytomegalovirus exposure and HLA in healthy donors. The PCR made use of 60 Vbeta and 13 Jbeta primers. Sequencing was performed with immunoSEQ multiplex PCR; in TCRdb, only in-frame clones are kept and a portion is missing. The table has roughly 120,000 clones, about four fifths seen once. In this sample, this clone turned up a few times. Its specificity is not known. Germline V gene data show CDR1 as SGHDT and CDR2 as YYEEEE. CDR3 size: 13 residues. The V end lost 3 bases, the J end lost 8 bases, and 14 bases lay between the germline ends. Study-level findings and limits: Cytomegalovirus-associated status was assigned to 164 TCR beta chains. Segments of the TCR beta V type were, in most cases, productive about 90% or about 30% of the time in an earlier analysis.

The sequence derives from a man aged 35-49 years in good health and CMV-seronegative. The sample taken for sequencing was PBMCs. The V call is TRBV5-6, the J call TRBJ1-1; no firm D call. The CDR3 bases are TGTGCCAGCAGCTCTAATCGCCTACCAGAAGCTTTCTTT. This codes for CASSSNRLPEAFF.